The sequence of this T cell receptor beta chain was determined in a study of T cells in women clearing cervical HPV infection. Whole-study context: Control women cleared a single incident HPV16 infection within 12 months. Controls gave blood once infection was undetectable; cases at lesion identification.

Germline loops: CDR1 MNHEY, CDR2 SVGEGT. The CDR3 spans 12 residues. About this clone: Sequencing ends 3 residues short of the CDR3 end; the germline J gene provides the rest.

Using immunoSEQ multiplex PCR, the repertoire was profiled, and TCRdb retains in-frame clones only, with some absent. The table lists approximately 37,000 clones. The V call is TRBV6-2 or TRBV6-3, the J call TRBJ2-3; possible D gene TRBD1, 6 bases. This clonotype was sampled from a woman between 18 and 70 years old with a cervical HPV16 infection that either progressed to CIN3+ or cleared (not recorded which). What was sequenced was blood buffy coat. The CDR3 DNA, read in part, is TGTGCCAGCAGTCAGGGGTGGGAGACG. It codes for CASSQGWET. The entire CDR3 is CASSQGWETQYF.